Below are 18 T cell receptor beta chains sequenced from a single sample in a study of blood T cell repertoires in COVID-19. Profiled with immunoSEQ multiplex PCR; TCRdb holds only in-frame clones, not every one. The sample includes about 200,000 clones, roughly four fifths of them seen just once. Source material: peripheral blood. The source of these receptors is a human donor with acute or convalescent COVID-19. The donor label of this sample is uncertain.

This clone was detected a few times. V and J are TRBV2 and TRBJ2-7; the match to TRBD1 covers 9 bases. V lost 8 bases and J lost 1; bases outside the gene matches: 3. The CDR3 sequence is 13 residues long. Per germline, CDR1 SNHLY and CDR2 FYNNEI. The CDR3, as DNA: TGTGCCAGCCGGGACAGGGCATCCTACGAGCAGTACTTC. Amino acids: CASRDRASYEQYF.

V and J are TRBV5-1 and TRBJ2-7; TRBD2 is a possible D gene (6 bases). CDR1 is SGHRS, CDR2 YFSETQ, per germline. This CDR3 is 13 amino acids long. V lost 7 bases, J lost 1 base, and 12 bases lay in between. The CDR3 DNA reads as TGCGCCAGCGGAATCGGGACTTCCTACGAGCAGTACTTC. Amino acid sequence: CASGIGTSYEQYF.

This clone has a single count. The rearrangement links TRBV7-3 to TRBJ1-1; D unresolved. In germline, CDR1 is SGHTA, CDR2 FQGTGA. V was cut by 4 bases and J by 1 base, with 19 bases left in between. This CDR3 region has 17 residues. This chain's CDR3 is CASSSFPARGKNTEAFF. CDR3 sequence (DNA): TGTGCCAGCAGCTCATTCCCGGCCAGAGGGAAGAACACTGAAGCTTTCTTT. The entire variable domain, with the rest obtained from reference TRBV7-3 and TRBJ1-1, is as follows: GAGVSQTPSNKVTEKGKYVELRCDPISGHTALYWYRQSLGQGPEFLIYFQGTGAADDSGLPNDRFFAVRPEGSVSTLKIQRTERGDSAVYLCASSSFPARGKNTEAFFGQGTRLTVV.

The chain links TRBV18 to TRBJ1-2; the match to TRBD1 covers 7 bases. The V and J ends lost 5 bases and 4 bases, in that order; junction bases with no gene match: 7. CDR3 length: 14 amino acids. The germline V gene has CDR1 KGHSH and CDR2 LQKENI. This chain's CDR3 is CASSEQGQFYGYTF. CDR3 nucleotides: TGTGCCAGCTCAGAACAGGGGCAGTTCTATGGCTACACCTTC.

The DNA for the CDR3 is TGCGCCAGCAGCCAAGACAACTCAGGGCGCCTTGGTGAAGCTTTCTTT. This gives the protein CASSQDNSGRLGEAFF. This chain uses TRBV4-3 with TRBJ1-1, with TRBD1 as a possible D gene (5 bases). Trimming cost V 0 bases and J 7 bases, with 18 bases left between them. Per germline, CDR1 LGHNA and CDR2 YSLEER. The CDR3 runs 16 residues.

The rearrangement joins TRBV12-3 or TRBV12-4 to TRBJ1-6; D is undetermined. This CDR3 has 13 amino acids. Trimming took off 4 bases at V and 3 bases at J, with 4 bases between the two ends. The CDR3 bases are TGTGCCAGCAGTTATAACTATAATTCACCCCTCCACTTT. It yields the protein CASSYNYNSPLHF.

The chain links TRBV5-1 to TRBJ2-3; the D gene is possibly TRBD2 (5 bases). This CDR3 spans 15 amino acids. The V and J ends lost 2 bases and 1 base respectively, with 11 bases between them. Germline-derived CDR1 and CDR2 are SGHRS and YFSETQ. The CDR3 spells CASSLGGWGTDTQYF. In nucleotides, the CDR3 is TGCGCCAGCAGCTTAGGAGGCTGGGGCACAGATACGCAGTATTTT.

This clone was seen only a few times. The DNA for the CDR3 is TGTGCCAGCAGCTTAGGTGGTAGCGCCTTGAGCTCCTACAATGAGCAGTTCTTC. This encodes CASSLGGSALSSYNEQFF. The gene calls are TRBV13 and TRBJ2-1; D is perhaps TRBD2 (5 bases). V lost 0 bases, J lost 0 bases, and 15 bases lay in between. From germline, CDR1 is PRHDT and CDR2 FYEKMQ (reference sequence). The length of the CDR3 is 18 residues.

V is TRBV20-1 and J is TRBJ2-7, with D perhaps TRBD2 (5 bases). V lost 3 bases and J lost 7, with 10 bases in between. The germline CDR1 and CDR2 sequences are DFQATT and SNEGSKA (reference sequence). CDR3 length equals 11 residues. The CDR3 is CSASGGREQYF. The CDR3 region has the DNA TGCAGTGCTAGCGGTGGGAGAGAGCAGTACTTC.

The chain links TRBV7-2 to TRBJ2-3, with a tentative D call TRBD2 (5 bases). Germline assignment: CDR1 SGHTA and CDR2 FQGNSA. The CDR3 is 14 residues long. V was cut by 1 base and J by 6 bases, with 11 bases left in between. This CDR3 is CASSLGSSKDTQYF. The CDR3 DNA sequence: TGTGCCAGCAGCTTAGGGTCTAGCAAGGATACGCAGTATTTT.

The chain is built from TRBV2 and TRBJ1-3; perhaps TRBD1 as D (5 bases). V was pared by 7 bases and J by 6 bases, with 28 bases between. The CDR3 is 18 residues long. Germline lookup yields CDR1 SNHLY and CDR2 FYNNEI. The CDR3 DNA is TGTGCCAGCACCCCAGGAGGGGTTTCTTTTGGGAGGAAAAACACCATATATTTT. It codes for CASTPGGVSFGRKNTIYF.

V gene TRBV6-6 combines with J gene TRBJ1-2; 9 bases line up with TRBD1. With V trimmed by 7 bases and J by 8 bases, 5 bases remained unmatched. From germline, CDR1 is MNHNY and CDR2 SVGAGI (reference sequence). The CDR3 consists of 12 residues. In DNA, the CDR3 is TGTGCCAGCACCGGGACAGGGAAAGGCTACACCTTC. It encodes CASTGTGKGYTF.

This clone was detected only once. The chain uses TRBV9 and TRBJ2-1; 7 nucleotides line up with TRBD1. Germline CDR1 and CDR2: SGDLS and YYNGEE. J was trimmed by 4 bases and V by 1 base; bases with no gene match: 8. CDR3 length equals 16 residues. CDR3 residues: CASSVTAGTAYNEQFF. CDR3 nucleotides: TGTGCCAGCAGCGTAACCGCCGGGACAGCTTACAATGAGCAGTTCTTC.

This clone was counted a single time. This chain links TRBV3-1 (or the pseudogene TRBV3-2) with TRBJ2-6, with 11 bases aligning to TRBD2. The junction had 3 bases not matched to a gene; V was cut back by 0 bases and J by 2 bases. The CDR3 totals 18 residues. Germline CDR1 is LGHDT and CDR2 is YNNKEL (reference sequence). The CDR3, as DNA: TGTGCCAGCAGCCAAGAACTAGCGGGAGTAGCTGGGGCCAACGTCCTGACTTTC. Translated: CASSQELAGVAGANVLTF.

V is TRBV5-4 and J is TRBJ2-1, with 14 positions matching TRBD2. V shed 0 bases and J 7 bases; nucleotides not matched to a gene: 6. The CDR3 loop spans 17 amino acids. In germline, CDR1 is SGHNT, CDR2 YYREEE (reference sequence). The CDR3 spells CASSLAWGTSGRNEQFF. The CDR3 DNA reads as TGTGCCAGCAGCTTGGCCTGGGGGACTAGCGGGAGAAATGAGCAGTTCTTC.

The chain combines TRBV28 with TRBJ2-1; 11 nucleotides agree with TRBD2. The CDR3 length is 18 residues. Germline trimming cut 3 bases from V and 1 base from J; bases unmatched to any gene: 8. The germline V gene has CDR1 MDHEN and CDR2 SYDVKM. The CDR3 region has the DNA TGTGCCAGCAGTTTGCCCCCTAGCGGGAGGCCTTCCTACAATGAGCAGTTCTTC. It yields the protein CASSLPPSGRPSYNEQFF.

The V call is TRBV9, the J call TRBJ2-4; D gene uncertain. CDR3 length: 13 amino acids. CDR1 and CDR2 from the germline V gene are SGDLS and YYNGEE. V lost 4 bases and J 6 bases, leaving 11 bases between the germline ends. Here the CDR3 DNA reads TGTGCCAGCAGCCCGAGGTTGACAAACATTCAGTACTTC. Its protein product is CASSPRLTNIQYF.

The rearrangement uses TRBV5-4 and TRBJ1-6, with D unresolved. The CDR3 runs to 15 residues. Trimming left V 2 bases short and J 0 bases short, with 6 bases between. CDR1 is SGHNT and CDR2 is YYREEE in the germline V gene (reference sequence). The CDR3 DNA reads TGTGCCAGCAGCTTCGGGAGCTCCTATAATTCACCCCTCCACTTT. This translates into CASSFGSSYNSPLHF.